This is a list of T cell receptor beta chains from one sample in a study of T cell repertoires in cytomegalovirus infection. For these TCRs, the target antigens are not known. TCRdb passed the reads through MiXCR, listing each CDR3 protein once. The data contain approximately 390,000 distinct CDR3 sequences, about a third of them singletons. The sequencing here drew on cultured PBMCs, taken from culture after CMV antigen stimulation. The origin of the receptors is a human donor in good health (CMV status not recorded). Some clones in this sample may be carry-over from other donors' samples. Each CDR3 is given with its conserved first and last residue. The D gene is left open where the match is weak. The size entry is marked missing in some rows and otherwise reads once, few, many or a size class.

D: TRBD1
size: .
V: TRBV12-3/TRBV12-4
J: TRBJ2-2
CDR3: CATALRQGNTGALFF
DNA: TGTGCCACCGCACTACGACAGGGTAACACCGGGGCGCTGTTTTTT

D: .
size: many
V: TRBV7-8
J: TRBJ2-7
CDR3: CASSPAARLVEQYF
DNA: TGTGCCAGCAGCCCCGCCGCCAGGCTAGTAGAGCAGTACTTC

D: TRBD1
size: .
V: TRBV6-9
J: TRBJ1-1
CDR3: CASSYRGPTEAFF
DNA: TGTGCCAGCAGTTACAGGGGGCCCACTGAAGCTTTCTTT

D: .
size: .
V: TRBV9
J: TRBJ2-7
CDR3: CASSPTNKATRGYEQYF
DNA: TGTGCCAGCAGCCCAACAAACAAGGCTACGAGGGGTTACGAGCAGTACTTC

D: .
size: many
V: TRBV7-2
J: TRBJ2-1
CDR3: CASSLASGAAYNEQFF
DNA: TGTGCCAGCAGCTTAGCGTCGGGAGCCGCCTACAATGAGCAGTTCTTC

D: .
size: .
V: TRBV18
J: TRBJ1-2
CDR3: CASSPPPQGDYGYTF
DNA: TGTGCCAGCTCACCACCCCCCCAGGGAGACTATGGCTACACCTTC

D: TRBD1
size: .
V: TRBV19
J: TRBJ2-1
CDR3: CASSNRQGYYNEQFF
DNA: TGTGCCAGTAGCAACAGACAGGGTTACTACAATGAGCAGTTCTTC

D: TRBD1
size: few
V: TRBV28
J: TRBJ1-2
CDR3: CASSLQGAAYGYTF
DNA: TGTGCCAGCAGTTTACAGGGGGCTGCCTATGGCTACACCTTC

D: TRBD1
size: few
V: TRBV30
J: TRBJ2-1
CDR3: CAWSVGQGQYNEQFF
DNA: TGTGCCTGGAGTGTGGGACAGGGGCAATACAATGAGCAGTTCTTC

D: .
size: .
V: TRBV5-1
J: TRBJ2-7
CDR3: CASSSRTGSSEQYF
DNA: TGCGCCAGCAGCAGCCGAACAGGGAGTAGCGAGCAGTACTTC

D: TRBD2
size: .
V: TRBV12-3/TRBV12-4
J: TRBJ2-3
CDR3: CASSSGLAGVVDTQYF
DNA: TGTGCCAGCAGTTCCGGACTAGCGGGAGTGGTGGATACGCAGTATTTT

D: .
size: .
V: TRBV10-3
J: TRBJ1-2
CDR3: CAISEWQGYNYGYTF
DNA: TGTGCCATCAGTGAGTGGCAGGGATATAACTATGGCTACACCTTC

D: .
size: few
V: TRBV7-2
J: TRBJ2-5
CDR3: CASSLVPAETQYF
DNA: TGTGCCAGCAGCTTGGTGCCGGCGGAGACCCAGTACTTC

D: .
size: .
V: TRBV10-3
J: TRBJ2-2
CDR3: CAISDQGIGAGELFF
DNA: TGTGCCATCAGTGACCAGGGTATAGGGGCCGGGGAGCTGTTTTTT

D: .
size: few
V: TRBV12-3/TRBV12-4
J: TRBJ2-5
CDR3: CASQPGRGFQETQYF
DNA: TGTGCCAGCCAACCAGGACGGGGGTTCCAAGAGACCCAGTACTTC

D: TRBD1
size: .
V: TRBV7-2
J: TRBJ1-4
CDR3: CASSPGQGAIKKLFF
DNA: TGTGCCAGCAGCCCTGGACAGGGGGCAATTAAAAAACTGTTTTTT

D: .
size: .
V: TRBV29-1
J: TRBJ2-1
CDR3: CSVEAGVGEQFF
DNA: TGCAGCGTTGAAGCGGGGGTCGGAGAGCAGTTCTTC

D: .
size: many
V: TRBV7-9
J: TRBJ1-2
CDR3: CASSYGGGLEVVGYTF
DNA: TGTGCCAGCAGCTACGGAGGAGGGCTAGAAGTAGTCGGCTACACCTTC

D: .
size: .
V: TRBV29-1
J: TRBJ1-5
CDR3: CSVLDGYNQPQHF
DNA: TGCAGCGTTCTGGACGGTTACAATCAGCCCCAGCATTTT

D: TRBD1
size: .
V: TRBV20-1
J: TRBJ2-1
CDR3: CSARGQGGVNNEQFF
DNA: TGCAGTGCTCGGGGACAGGGAGGGGTGAACAATGAGCAGTTCTTC

D: TRBD2
size: .
V: TRBV14
J: TRBJ2-1
CDR3: CASSQGLAGGGSNEQFF
DNA: TGTGCCAGCAGCCAAGGACTAGCGGGAGGAGGTAGCAATGAGCAGTTCTTC

D: TRBD1
size: .
V: TRBV27
J: TRBJ1-3
CDR3: CASSPGQGLGGNTIYF
DNA: TGTGCCAGCAGTCCGGGACAGGGGCTAGGCGGAAACACCATATATTTT

D: TRBD2
size: few
V: TRBV7-9
J: TRBJ2-3
CDR3: CASSEGLAGGPTDTQYF
DNA: TGTGCCAGCAGCGAGGGACTAGCGGGAGGGCCGACAGATACGCAGTATTTT

D: .
size: .
V: TRBV11-2
J: TRBJ2-1
CDR3: CASSPRLVSEQFF
DNA: TGTGCCAGCAGCCCCAGACTAGTATCTGAGCAGTTCTTC